Sequencing of this T cell receptor (beta chain) was carried out in a study of beta chain features in type 1 diabetes. Background on the study: In age, gender and cell yields, patients were similar to healthy donors.

The sequenced template was cDNA made from the entire isolated RNA. Sequencing was performed with immunoSEQ multiplex PCR; in TCRdb, only in-frame clones are kept and a portion is missing. The table records 250,000 to 300,000 clones, approximately 25% of them present only once. On this clone itself: Its specificity is unknown.

Approximately 100 mL of blood, on average, came from one heparinised draw per donor. Study results and limitations: People with Type 1 diabetes carried modestly yet significantly shorter TCRB CDR3s in all four CD4+ subsets. The VDJ junctions of type 1 diabetes patients carried fewer insertions and more deletions. Within patients, naive, central memory and Treg TCRB repertoires seemed more similar than within healthy donors.

The CDR3 has 14 amino acids. Per the germline V gene, CDR1 is SQVTM and CDR2 is ANQGSEA. The germline V and J ends were trimmed by 7 bases and 3 bases, with 18 bases remaining between them. The J gene is TRBJ1-1, the V gene TRBV29-1; weak D call: TRBD1 (6 bases). The TCR originated in a woman aged 30 to 39 with type 1 diabetes. The sample comprised naive CD4+ T cells from blood. CDR3 coding DNA: TGCAGCGCGTTCCTAGGGGGTTGGGACACTGAAGCTTTCTTT. Its translation: CSAFLGGWDTEAFF. The whole variable domain, filled in from reference TRBV29-1 and TRBJ1-1, reads SAVISQKPSRDICQRGTSLTIQCQVDSQVTMMFWYRQQPGQSLTLIATANQGSEATYESGFVIDKFPISRPNLTFSTLTVSNMSPEDSSIYLCSAFLGGWDTEAFFGQGTRLTVV.